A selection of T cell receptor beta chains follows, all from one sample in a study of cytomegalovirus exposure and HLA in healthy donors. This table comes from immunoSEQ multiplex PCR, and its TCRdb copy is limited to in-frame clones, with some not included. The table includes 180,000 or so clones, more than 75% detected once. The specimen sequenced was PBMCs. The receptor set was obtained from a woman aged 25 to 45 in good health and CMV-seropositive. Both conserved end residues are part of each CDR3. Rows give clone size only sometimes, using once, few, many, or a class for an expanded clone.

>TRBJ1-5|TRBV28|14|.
CASSLRGGGQPQHF
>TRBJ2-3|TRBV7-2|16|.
CASSLRTGSDTDTQYF
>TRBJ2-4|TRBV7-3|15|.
CASSATGGAWDIQYF
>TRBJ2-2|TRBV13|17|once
CASSPWTSSTNTGELFF
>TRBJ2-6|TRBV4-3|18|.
CASSSGTASSSGANVLTF
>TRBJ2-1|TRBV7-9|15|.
CASSLDRTEYNEQFF
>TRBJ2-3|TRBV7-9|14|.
CASSPEGGADTQYF
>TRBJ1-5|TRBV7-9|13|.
CASSLGTDQPQHF
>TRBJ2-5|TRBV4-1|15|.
CASSQDSAVQETQYF
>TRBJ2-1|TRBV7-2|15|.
CASSLSGLGYNEQFF
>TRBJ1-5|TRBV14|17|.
CASSQERWVSGNQPQHF
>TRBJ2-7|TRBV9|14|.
CASSAGTGPYEQYF
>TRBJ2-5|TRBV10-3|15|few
CAISDSGGAPETQYF
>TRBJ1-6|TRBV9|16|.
CASSVEDFSGDSPLHF
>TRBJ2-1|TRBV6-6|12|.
CASSPVGSGQFF
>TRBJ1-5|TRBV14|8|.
CASRRGHF
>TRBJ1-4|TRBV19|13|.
CASSNRDREKLFF
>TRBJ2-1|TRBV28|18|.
CASSLPSVDRRGRNEQFF
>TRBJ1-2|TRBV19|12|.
CARWTPNYGYTF
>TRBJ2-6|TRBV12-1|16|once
CASSFVSRVGANVLTF
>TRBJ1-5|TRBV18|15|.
CASSPLGGGNQPQHF
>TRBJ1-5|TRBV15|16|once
CATSRPGTGVRQPQHF
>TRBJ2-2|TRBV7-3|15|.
CASSRTGWNTGELFF
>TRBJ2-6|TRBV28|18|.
CASSFPGQGAFGANVLTF
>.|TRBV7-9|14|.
CASSVRGSSYEQYF
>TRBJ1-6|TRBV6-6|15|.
CASSYGTGIGSPLHF
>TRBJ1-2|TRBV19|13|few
CASRSRDVNGYTF
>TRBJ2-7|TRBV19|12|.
CASSPWTGEQYF
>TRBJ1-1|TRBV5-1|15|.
CASSLVGGENTEAFF
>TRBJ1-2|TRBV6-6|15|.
CASSSDRASYYGYTF
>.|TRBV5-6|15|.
CASSLAGGPTYEQYF
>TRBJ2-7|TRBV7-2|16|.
CASSLSPAGGFYEQYF
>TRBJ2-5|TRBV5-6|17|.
CASSPRTSGGREETQYF
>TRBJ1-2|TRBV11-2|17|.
CASSLAGQGARNYGYTF
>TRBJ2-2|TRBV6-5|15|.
CASSRRDTDTGELFF
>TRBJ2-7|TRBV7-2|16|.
CASSLGGRQAGYEQYF
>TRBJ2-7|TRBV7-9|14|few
CASSLTGTGDEQYF
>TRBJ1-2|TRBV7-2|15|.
CASSSSGTGGGGYTF
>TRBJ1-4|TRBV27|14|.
CASSFTSSNEKLFF
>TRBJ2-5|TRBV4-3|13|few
CASSQGARKTQYF
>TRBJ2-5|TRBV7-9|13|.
CASSPRETETQYF
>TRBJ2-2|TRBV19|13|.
CAGRTSNTGELFF
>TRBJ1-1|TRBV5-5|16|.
CASSSKAGQGEQGAFF
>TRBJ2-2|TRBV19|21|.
CASSSGTGPGRLAGDTGELFF
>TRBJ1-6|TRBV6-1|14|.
CASSVQDFNSPLHF
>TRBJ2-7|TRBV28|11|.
CASLRGYEQYF
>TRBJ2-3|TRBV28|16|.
CASEGLAGGYTDTQYF
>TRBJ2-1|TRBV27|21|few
CASSFEGALRPRQGSMNEQFF
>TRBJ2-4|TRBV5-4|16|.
CASSFPGQGAKNIQYF
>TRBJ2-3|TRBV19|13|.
CASSRGDTDTQYF
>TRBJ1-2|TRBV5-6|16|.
CASSSNYRGQDYGYTF
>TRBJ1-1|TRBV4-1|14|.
CASSQVEGGTEAFF
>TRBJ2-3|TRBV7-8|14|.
CATRNLRGTDTQYF
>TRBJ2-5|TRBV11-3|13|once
CASSPPGGETQYF
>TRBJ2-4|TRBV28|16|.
CASSLSGGLAKNIQYF
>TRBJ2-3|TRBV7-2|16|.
CASSFGSGGRTDTQYF
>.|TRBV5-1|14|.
CASSPSWRVHEQYF